The clone carrying this T cell receptor (beta chain) was counted a single time. The antigen is undetermined. Method: immunoSEQ multiplex PCR; TCRdb's copy keeps in-frame clones and lacks some. In the table there are approximately 80,000 clones, 80% to 90% of which are singletons. The CDR3 runs to 16 residues. J lost 5 bases, V lost 3 bases, and 8 bases had no gene match. Germline V gene lookup returns CDR1 LGHNA and CDR2 YNFKEQ. The sample is drawn from a study of a mutant IDH1 vaccine in newly diagnosed glioma. The time point was: week 47, end of study. In the vaccine, a single dose held 300 ug of the mutant IDH1 20-mer peptide, along with topical imiquimod.

This specimen was PBMCs, taken from a glioma patient whose treatment included an IDH1 peptide vaccine. The TCR originated in a man aged 35 to 55 with glioma. This chain connects TRBV4-2 to TRBJ2-5; 11 nucleotides match TRBD2. CDR3 in amino acids: CASSHETSGDGETQYF. DNA of the CDR3: TGTGCCAGCAGCCATGAGACTAGCGGGGACGGGGAGACCCAGTACTTC.